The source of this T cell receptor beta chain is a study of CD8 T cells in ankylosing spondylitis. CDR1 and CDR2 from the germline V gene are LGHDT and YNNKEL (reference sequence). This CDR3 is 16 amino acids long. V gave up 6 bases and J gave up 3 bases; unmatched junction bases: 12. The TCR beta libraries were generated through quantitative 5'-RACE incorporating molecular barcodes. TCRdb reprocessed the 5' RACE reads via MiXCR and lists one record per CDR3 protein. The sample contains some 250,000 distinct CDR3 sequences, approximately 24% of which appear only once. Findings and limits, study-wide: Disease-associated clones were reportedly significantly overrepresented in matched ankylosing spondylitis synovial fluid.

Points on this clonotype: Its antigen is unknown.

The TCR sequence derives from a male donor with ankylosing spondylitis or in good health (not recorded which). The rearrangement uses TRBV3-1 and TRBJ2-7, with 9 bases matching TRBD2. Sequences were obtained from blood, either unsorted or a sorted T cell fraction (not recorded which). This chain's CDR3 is CASSSISGLAHYEQYF. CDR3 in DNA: TGTGCCAGCAGTTCTATCTCGGGACTAGCACACTACGAGCAGTACTTC.